This T cell receptor (beta chain) derives from a study of CD8 T cells in ankylosing spondylitis. From the 5' RACE reads, TCRdb called clonotypes with MiXCR, one entry per CDR3 protein. The sample carries around 32,000 distinct CDR3 sequences, about 6.8% recorded once. In its sample, this clonotype was seen many times. The V segment lost 7 bases and the J segment 6 bases; nucleotides outside the gene matches: 9. The CDR3 length is 14 residues. Germline assignment: CDR1 SQVTM and CDR2 ANQGSEA. The gene calls are TRBV29-1 and TRBJ2-2, with 9 bases that match TRBD2. Sequencing input: blood, either unsorted or a sorted T cell fraction (not recorded which). The sequence was collected from a male donor with ankylosing spondylitis or in good health (not recorded which). CDR3 nucleotides: TGCAGCGCCTCAGTAGCGGGAGTGGCCGGGGAGCTGTTTTTT. Its translation: CSASVAGVAGELFF.